This is a list of T cell receptor beta chains from one sample in a study of shared clonotypes between healthy human individuals. Using immunoSEQ multiplex PCR, the repertoire was profiled, and TCRdb retains in-frame clones only, with some absent. The sample consists of a few hundred thousand clones, around 76% of them appearing once. The sequenced sample consisted of PBMCs. The receptor set was obtained from a woman in her thirties or forties in good health. Some clones in this sample may be carry-over from other donors' samples. CDR3s include the opening cysteine and the closing phenylalanine or tryptophan. D genes are given only for firm matches. Size tells how often a clone was seen (once, few, many) or the class of an expanded clone, and some rows leave it out.

j_gene,v_gene,d_gene,abundance,CDR3nt,CDR3aa
TRBJ1-1,TRBV11-2,NA,NA,TGTGCCAGCAGCCCGCTGAGGGGAAGCGGTGTCACTGAAGCTTTCTTT,CASSPLRGSGVTEAFF
TRBJ2-1,TRBV19,TRBD2,NA,TGTGCCAGTAGTGGACTAGCGGTCTCTAGCTCCTACAATGAGCAGTTCTTC,CASSGLAVSSSYNEQFF
TRBJ1-2,TRBV30,NA,NA,TGTGCCTGGAGTGGCGGAGGTTGGGGCTACACCTTC,CAWSGGGWGYTF
TRBJ1-2,TRBV19,NA,NA,TGTGCCAGTAGTATAATAGCCAACTATGGCTACACCTTC,CASSIIANYGYTF
TRBJ1-5,TRBV15,NA,NA,TGTGCCACCAGCAGAGATCTGGGGGGCGATCAGCCCCAGCATTTT,CATSRDLGGDQPQHF
TRBJ1-5,TRBV2,NA,NA,TGTGCCAGCACCGGGTCGAATAGCAATCAGCCCCAGCATTTT,CASTGSNSNQPQHF
TRBJ2-7,TRBV28,TRBD1,NA,TGTGCCACCGGACAGGGGAGGGGTTTAGAGCAGTACTTC,CATGQGRGLEQYF
TRBJ1-1,TRBV6-5,NA,NA,TGTGCCAGCACCCCACCCGCAGCATCTGAAGCTTTCTTT,CASTPPAASEAFF
TRBJ2-5,TRBV5-1,NA,NA,TGCGCCAGCAGCTTGGAGGGCCGGGAGACCCAGTACTTC,CASSLEGRETQYF
TRBJ2-3,TRBV29-1,NA,NA,TGCAGCGCCGCCGGGGGAGACGCTAGCACAGATACGCAGTATTTT,CSAAGGDASTDTQYF
TRBJ2-2,TRBV5-4,TRBD1,few,TGTGCCAGCAGCTCGCGACAGGGGGCCACCGGGGAGCTGTTTTTT,CASSSRQGATGELFF
TRBJ2-5,TRBV30,NA,few,TGTGCCTGGAGTGTAGGTCTTCGAGGGGAGACCCAGTACTTC,CAWSVGLRGETQYF
TRBJ1-2,TRBV19,NA,NA,TGTGCCACATCCTGGGGGGTCGGTGGCTACACCTTC,CATSWGVGGYTF
TRBJ1-1,TRBV7-8,NA,NA,TGTGCCAGCAGCTTAGTTGCGGGGAACACTGAAGCTTTCTTT,CASSLVAGNTEAFF
TRBJ1-2,TRBV9,NA,NA,TGTGCCAGCAGCGTAGAGGAGGGGAGGCCCTACACCTTC,CASSVEEGRPYTF
TRBJ1-2,TRBV9,TRBD1,NA,TGTGCCAGCAGCGTAGTACAGGGGCGCGGCTACACCTTC,CASSVVQGRGYTF
TRBJ2-2,TRBV28,NA,NA,TGTGCCAGCAGTTCGCAGCGGGACAGGAGGAACACCGGGGAGCTGTTTTTT,CASSSQRDRRNTGELFF
TRBJ2-7,TRBV30,NA,NA,TGTGCCTGGCTTGTAGGGTACGAGCAGTACTTC,CAWLVGYEQYF
TRBJ1-1,TRBV28,TRBD1,NA,TGTGCCAGCAGTTTCTCGACAGGGACGTCGAACACTGAAGCTTTCTTT,CASSFSTGTSNTEAFF
TRBJ2-7,TRBV7-8,TRBD2,once,TGTGCCAGCAGCTTTACGGGAGGAGTCGAGCAGTACTTC,CASSFTGGVEQYF
TRBJ2-2,TRBV16,NA,few,TGTGCCAGCAGCCAACAAACAGACCGGGAGCTGTTTTTT,CASSQQTDRELFF
TRBJ1-5,TRBV27,NA,medium-sized,TGTGCCAGCAGTGCTTTTAGCACAGGGTTCAATCAGCCCCAGCATTTT,CASSAFSTGFNQPQHF
TRBJ1-3,TRBV11-2,NA,NA,TGTGCCAGCAGCTTAGGGGCAACATCTGGAAACACCATATATTTT,CASSLGATSGNTIYF
TRBJ2-5,TRBV7-2,NA,NA,TGTGCCAGCAGCGCCCCCCCCAGGACCCAGTACTTC,CASSAPPRTQYF
TRBJ1-1,TRBV5-1,TRBD1,once,TGCGCCAGCAGCGACCCACAGGGGGGGAACACTGAAGCTTTCTTT,CASSDPQGGNTEAFF
TRBJ2-1,TRBV29-1,NA,many,TGCAGCGTTGTACAGGCGGGCTTCGAGCAGTTCTTC,CSVVQAGFEQFF
TRBJ1-5,TRBV15,NA,NA,TGTGCCACCAGCAGAGAGGCAGGGTCGGGCAATCAGCCCCAGCATTTT,CATSREAGSGNQPQHF
TRBJ1-4,TRBV2,TRBD1,NA,TGTGCCAGCAGCCTAGACAGGGGGAATGAAAAACTGTTTTTT,CASSLDRGNEKLFF
TRBJ2-2,TRBV7-2,TRBD2,NA,TGTGCCAGCAGCGGCGGGACTATGAGCACCGGGGAGCTGTTTTTT,CASSGGTMSTGELFF
TRBJ1-1,TRBV30,NA,NA,TGTGCCTGGAAGGCTGGTTTTGACAAGGAAGCTTTCTTT,CAWKAGFDKEAFF
TRBJ1-5,TRBV7-2,NA,few,TGTGCCAGCAGCCCGGACAGCAATCAGCCCCAGCATTTT,CASSPDSNQPQHF
TRBJ2-6,TRBV19,NA,NA,TGTGCCAGTAGTTTTACCAGGACAAATCAAAGTCGGGCCAACGTCCTGACTTTC,CASSFTRTNQSRANVLTF
TRBJ2-1,TRBV14,NA,NA,TGTGCCAGCAGCCAGTGGAGTTTTTCCTACAATGAGCAGTTCTTC,CASSQWSFSYNEQFF
TRBJ2-1,TRBV7-9,TRBD2,NA,TGTGCCAGCAGCCCTAGCGGGAGGGCAGATGAGCAGTTCTTC,CASSPSGRADEQFF
TRBJ2-5,TRBV13,NA,NA,TGTGCCAGCAGCATGGGGATTAGGGGCCCCCAAGAGACCCAGTACTTC,CASSMGIRGPQETQYF
TRBJ2-5,TRBV5-1,NA,few,TGCGCCAGCAGCTTGGGGCAAATCCAAGAGACCCAGTACTTC,CASSLGQIQETQYF
TRBJ2-5,TRBV11-2,NA,NA,TGTGCCAGCAGCCCCATGGGGAGGCCCCAAGAGACCCAGTACTTC,CASSPMGRPQETQYF